This record covers a single T cell receptor (beta chain). Antigen: not known. The data originate from a study of cytomegalovirus exposure and HLA in healthy donors. Study summary: Membership in the Caucasian-associated ancestry cluster was found for about 84% of nearly 400 genotyped donors.

Trimming took off 4 bases at V and 5 bases at J, with 18 bases between the two ends. CDR3 length: 15 amino acids. The PCR ran on 60 Vbeta and 13 Jbeta primers. Assay: immunoSEQ multiplex PCR; the TCRdb copy retains only in-frame clones and omits some. The data show fewer than 250,000 clones, almost 80% seen once. Whole-study findings and limits: Judged likely to be a sequencing artifact was a cluster of highly shared sequence variants. Previous analysis showed most TCR beta V segments were productive about 87% or about 30% of the time. TCR beta chains numbering 150 to 200 were designated cytomegalovirus-associated.

The genes are TRBV23-1 and TRBJ2-7, with D possibly matching TRBD2 (6 bases). TRBV23-1 is designated an ORF whose function remains uncertain. Sequenced input: PBMCs. This clonotype was sampled from a male donor in good health and CMV-seronegative. The CDR3 bases are TGCGCCAGCAGTCTAAGAAGGTCGCGCGGGAACGAGCAGTACTTC. Translating it yields CASSLRRSRGNEQYF.